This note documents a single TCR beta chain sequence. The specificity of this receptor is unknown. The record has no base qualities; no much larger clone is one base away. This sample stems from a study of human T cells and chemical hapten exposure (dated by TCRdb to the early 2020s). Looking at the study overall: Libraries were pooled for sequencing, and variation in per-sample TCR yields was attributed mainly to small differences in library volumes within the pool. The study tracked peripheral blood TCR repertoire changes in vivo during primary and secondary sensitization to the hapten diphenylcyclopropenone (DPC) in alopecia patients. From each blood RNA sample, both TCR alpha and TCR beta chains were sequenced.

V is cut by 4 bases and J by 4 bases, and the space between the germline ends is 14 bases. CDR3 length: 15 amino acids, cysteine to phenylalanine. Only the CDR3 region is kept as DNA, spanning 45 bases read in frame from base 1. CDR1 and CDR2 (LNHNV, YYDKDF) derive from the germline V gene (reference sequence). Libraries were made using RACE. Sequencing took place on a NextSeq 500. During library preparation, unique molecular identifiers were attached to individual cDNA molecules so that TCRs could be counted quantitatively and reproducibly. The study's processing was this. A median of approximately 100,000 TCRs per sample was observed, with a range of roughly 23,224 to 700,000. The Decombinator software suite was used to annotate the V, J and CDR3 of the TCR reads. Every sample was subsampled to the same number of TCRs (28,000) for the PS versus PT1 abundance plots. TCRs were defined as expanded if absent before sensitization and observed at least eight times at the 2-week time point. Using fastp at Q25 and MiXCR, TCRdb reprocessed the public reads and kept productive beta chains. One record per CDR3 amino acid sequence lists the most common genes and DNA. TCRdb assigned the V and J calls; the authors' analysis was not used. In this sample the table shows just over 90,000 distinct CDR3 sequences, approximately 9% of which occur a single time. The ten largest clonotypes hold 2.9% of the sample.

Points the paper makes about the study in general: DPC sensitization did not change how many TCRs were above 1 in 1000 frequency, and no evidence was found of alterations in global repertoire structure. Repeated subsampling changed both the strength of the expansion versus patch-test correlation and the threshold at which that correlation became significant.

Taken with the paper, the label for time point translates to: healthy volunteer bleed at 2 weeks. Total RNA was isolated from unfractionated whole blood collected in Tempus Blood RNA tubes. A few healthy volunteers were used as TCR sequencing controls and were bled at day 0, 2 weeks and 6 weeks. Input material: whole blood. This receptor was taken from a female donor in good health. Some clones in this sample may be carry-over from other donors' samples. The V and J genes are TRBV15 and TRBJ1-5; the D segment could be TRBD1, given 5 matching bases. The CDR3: CATSTPGPLNQPQHF. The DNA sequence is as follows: TGTGCCACCAGCACACCGGGACCCTTGAATCAGCCCCAGCATTTT.